This TCR beta chain is from a study of chemoradiotherapy in HPV16-positive cancers. Comment on this clone: The target antigen is unknown.

Repeated repertoire sampling spanned the course of chemoradiotherapy. TCRdb's copy holds only in-frame clones and misses some; the assay was immunoSEQ multiplex PCR. The table lists 9,500 to 15,000 clones, approximately 88% of them singletons. Overall study results and limits: Candidate HPV-specific clones and E7-related TCR motifs grew in tumor during treatment. Only two HPV16-positive patients supplied the functional HPV-specificity definition. In HPV16-positive patients, HPV-responsive T-cell expansion tracked better recurrence-free survival.

This clonotype was obtained from a human donor with HPV-associated anogenital cancer. Source: blood, taken from a patient who underwent chemoradiotherapy.

Here the CDR3 reads CASSEPDRVSFYEQYF. In nucleotides, the CDR3 is TGTGCCAGCAGTGAGCCGGACAGGGTTTCTTTCTACGAGCAGTACTTC. The chain is built from TRBV2 and TRBJ2-7, with 8 bases matching TRBD1. Germline loops: CDR1 SNHLY, CDR2 FYNNEI. V was pared by 3 bases and J by 3 bases, with 10 bases of the junction left unmatched. CDR3 length equals 16 residues.